The 10 T cell receptor beta chains below all came from one sample that was sequenced in a study of persistence of HIV-infected CD4 T cells (dated by TCRdb to the early 2020s). The immunoSEQ hsTCRB assay version 4, run in survey mode, was used to sequence TCRbeta repertoires from genomic DNA. In TCRdb, the immuneACCESS table is reduced to in-frame sequences with V and J assigned. These tables do not hold every clone; where another copy was compared, an unresolved V gene accounts for under half, and the others remain unexplained. The sample table contains just under 65,000 clones; only one count was recorded for about four fifths of them. 1.5% to 2% of the sample is taken by the ten largest. Antigen specificity for these receptors is unknown. The label giving this sample's treatment or condition can be read as: suppressive antiretroviral therapy. Cells were stimulated with a pool of overlapping HIV-1 Gag 15-mer peptides at 0.95 to 1 ug per peptide per mL. Memory populations depleted of antigen-responding cells were obtained by sorting nonresponding CD40L-negative CD69-negative CD45RO-high memory CD4+ T cells.

This material consisted of CD4+ T cells sorted from PBMCs after 18-hour stimulation, taken from a patient who received antiretroviral therapy. Taken with the paper, the label for cell subset or site translates to: CD40L-CD69- CD45RO-high memory CD4 T cells not responding to Gag peptides. These TCRs come from an adult man with HIV who was CMV-seropositive.

V is TRBV28 and J is TRBJ2-1; D remains unclear. V lost 7 bases and J 2 bases, leaving 9 bases between the germline ends. CDR3 length: 13 amino acids. Germline V gene data show CDR1 as MDHEN and CDR2 as SYDVKM. The CDR3 here is CASTPVTYNEQFF. The DNA for the CDR3 is TGTGCCAGCACCCCTGTCACCTACAATGAGCAGTTCTTC.

The chain has TRBV19 and TRBJ2-3, with D perhaps being TRBD1 or TRBD2 (6 bases each). The germline V gene has CDR1 LNHDA and CDR2 SQIVND (reference sequence). With 6 bases removed from V and 1 base from J, the gap between germline ends came to 17 bases. The CDR3 is 16 residues long. For the CDR3, the DNA is TGTGCCAGTAGCATGCTTGGGGGGCGAGGCACAGATACGCAGTATTTT. This codes for CASSMLGGRGTDTQYF.

This chain uses TRBV28 with TRBJ1-1, with unresolved D. The CDR3 has 15 residues. V was shortened by 2 bases and J by 0 bases, with 10 bases between the two germline ends. Germline loops: CDR1 MDHEN, CDR2 SYDVKM. The CDR3 sequence: CASSLIGPMNTEAFF. The CDR3 DNA is TGTGCCAGCAGTTTAATCGGGCCGATGAACACTGAAGCTTTCTTT.

The V and J genes are TRBV27 and TRBJ1-6, with 7 bases identical to TRBD1. The CDR3 sequence is 16 residues long. V was clipped by 2 bases and J by 7 bases; unmatched bases: 8. CDR1 and CDR2 from the germline V gene are MNHEY and SMNVEV (reference sequence). The CDR3 nucleotides read TGTGCCAGCAGTTTAAGAGGGGGCTTAGGGAATTCACCCCTCCACTTT. Translated, it gives CASSLRGGLGNSPLHF.

The chain joins TRBV2 to TRBJ2-1, with D unclear. CDR3 length: 15 residues. V dropped 3 bases and J dropped 0 bases, with 9 bases sitting between them. Germline V CDR1 and CDR2: SNHLY, FYNNEI. As DNA, the CDR3 is TGTGCCAGCAGTGAGGTGCTAGTCTCCTACAATGAGCAGTTCTTC. Amino acid sequence: CASSEVLVSYNEQFF.

CDR3 nucleotides: TGTGCCAGCGCCCTCGGGACATTCTACGAGCAGTACTTC. Protein sequence: CASALGTFYEQYF. This chain connects TRBV2 to TRBJ2-7; D may be TRBD1 (6 bases). The CDR3 is 13 amino acids. Between the trimmed V and J ends, which lost 8 bases and 3 bases, there was a span of 14 bases. Germline lookup yields CDR1 SNHLY and CDR2 FYNNEI. The full variable domain, completed using reference TRBV2 and TRBJ2-7, is EPEVTQTPSHQVTQMGQEVILRCVPISNHLYFYWYRQILGQKVEFLVSFYNNEISEKSEIFDDQFSVERPDGSNFTLKIRSTKLEDSAMYFCASALGTFYEQYFGPGTRLTVT.

The chain's CDR3 is CASSMPRGSGANVLTF. CDR3 coding DNA: TGTGCCAGTAGTATGCCCCGGGGCTCTGGGGCCAACGTCCTGACTTTC. The chain couples TRBV19 to TRBJ2-6, with D perhaps TRBD2 (5 bases). Germline assignment: CDR1 LNHDA and CDR2 SQIVND (reference sequence). CDR3 length: 16 residues. V shed 3 bases and J shed 0 bases, with 9 bases lying between them.

The V gene is TRBV18, the J gene TRBJ2-7; TRBD1 might be the D (6 bases). Germline V gene data show CDR1 as KGHSH and CDR2 as LQKENI. This CDR3 region has 14 residues. The ends were cut back, 0 bases at V and 9 bases at J, with 15 bases in the middle. Written as DNA, the CDR3 is TGTGCCAGCTCACCACCGGGACAACCTACGATGCAGTACTTC. Translating it yields CASSPPGQPTMQYF.

The rearrangement joins TRBV15 to TRBJ1-4, with 10 nucleotides matching TRBD1. The V and J ends lost 6 bases and 8 bases, in that order; junction bases with no gene match: 9. The CDR3 contains 15 residues. Per the germline V gene, CDR1 is LNHNV and CDR2 is YYDKDF (reference sequence). The CDR3 region is CATRSRGQGQEKLFF. The CDR3 DNA reads as TGTGCCACCAGGTCCCGGGGACAGGGGCAGGAAAAACTGTTTTTT.

The V call is TRBV2, the J call TRBJ1-4; unclear D gene. The CDR3 is made up of 14 amino acids. Germline V gene lookup returns CDR1 SNHLY and CDR2 FYNNEI. Trimming cost V 6 bases and J 0 bases, with 8 bases left between them. CDR3 amino acids: CASRLIATNEKLFF. CDR3 nucleotide sequence: TGTGCCAGCAGGTTAATTGCAACTAATGAAAAACTGTTTTTT.